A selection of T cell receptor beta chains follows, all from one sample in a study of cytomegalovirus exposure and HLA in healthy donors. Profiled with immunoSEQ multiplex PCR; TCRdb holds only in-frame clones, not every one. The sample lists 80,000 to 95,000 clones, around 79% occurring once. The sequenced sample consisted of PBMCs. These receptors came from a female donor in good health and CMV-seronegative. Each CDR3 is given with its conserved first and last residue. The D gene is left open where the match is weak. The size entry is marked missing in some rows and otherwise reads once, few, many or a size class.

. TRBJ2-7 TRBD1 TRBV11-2 TGTGCCAGCAGTCCGGGACAGGGGCTCGAGCAGTACTTC CASSPGQGLEQYF
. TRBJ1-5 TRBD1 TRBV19 TGTGCCAGTAGTCAGGGGGTCACCGGCAATCAGCCCCAGCATTTT CASSQGVTGNQPQHF
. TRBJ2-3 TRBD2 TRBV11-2 TGTGCCAGCAGCTTTCGGAGACTAGCGGGAGGGAAGACAGATACGCAGTATTTT CASSFRRLAGGKTDTQYF
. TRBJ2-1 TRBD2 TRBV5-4 TGTGCCAGCAGCTTTGGATCCCTAGCGGGGGGGACCAATGAGCAGTTCTTC CASSFGSLAGGTNEQFF
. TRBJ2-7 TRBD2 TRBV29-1 TGCAGCGTTGTTGGGAGGAGTGCTAGCGGGGGCCTCGAGCAGTACTTC CSVVGRSASGGLEQYF
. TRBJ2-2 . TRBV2 TGTGCCATCCAAGGAGGCGGGTTACCCGGGGAGCTGTTTTTT CAIQGGGLPGELFF
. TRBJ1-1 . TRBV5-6 TGTGCCAGCAGCTCCGAACTCGGTGAAGCTTTCTTT CASSSELGEAFF
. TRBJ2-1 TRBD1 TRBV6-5 TGTGCCAGCAGTTCGGGACAGGGTATCCCCTACAATGAGCAGTTCTTC CASSSGQGIPYNEQFF
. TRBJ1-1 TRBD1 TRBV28 TGTGCCAGCAGCCCTAGACAGGGGAGGCTGAACACTGAAGCTTTCTTT CASSPRQGRLNTEAFF
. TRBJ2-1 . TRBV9 TGTGCCAGCAGCGTAGAAGTAGGAGGGGGGGATGAGCAGTTCTTC CASSVEVGGGDEQFF
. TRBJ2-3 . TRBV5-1 TGCGCCAGCAGCTTGGAGCCTAGTACAGATACGCAGTATTTT CASSLEPSTDTQYF
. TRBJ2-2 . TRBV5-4 TGTGCCAGCAGCCTGCGTGAGGGCGCGCGGGGCGGGGAGCTGTTTTTT CASSLREGARGGELFF
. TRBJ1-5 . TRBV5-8 TGTGCCAGCAGCTCATCCCCGGGCAGGCGGGCTCAGCCCCAGCATTTT CASSSSPGRRAQPQHF
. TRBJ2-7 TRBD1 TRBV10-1 TGCGCCAGCAGTGAAAGACAGGGAGTAGGCGAGCAGTACTTC CASSERQGVGEQYF
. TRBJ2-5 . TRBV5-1 TGCGCCAGCAGCTTGGTAGCTAGACTACAAGAGACCCAGTACTTC CASSLVARLQETQYF
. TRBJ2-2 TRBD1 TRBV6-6 TGTGCCAGCTGTTGGGCAGGGGGAACCGGGGAGCTGTTTTTT CASCWAGGTGELFF
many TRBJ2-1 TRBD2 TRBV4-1 TGCGCCAGCAGCCAAGAAGGGCTGAGGGCTAGCGGGAGCCCCTACAATGAGCAGTTCTTC CASSQEGLRASGSPYNEQFF
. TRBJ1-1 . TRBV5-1 TGCGCCAGCAGCTTGGAGCTATCCACTGAAGCTTTCTTT CASSLELSTEAFF
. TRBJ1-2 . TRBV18 TGTGCCAGCTCACCCGCGGACAGCGGACGGGATGGCTACACCTTC CASSPADSGRDGYTF
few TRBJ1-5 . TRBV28 TGTGCCAGCAGTTTGGGTCGGGGGGGAGTCCAGCCCCAGCATTTT CASSLGRGGVQPQHF
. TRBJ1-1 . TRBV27 TGTGCCAGCAGTTGGGGCGGGAGTTTCACTGAAGCTTTCTTT CASSWGGSFTEAFF
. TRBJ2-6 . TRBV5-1 TGCGCCAGCAGCCAAACGGGTTCTGGGGCCAACGTCCTGACTTTC CASSQTGSGANVLTF
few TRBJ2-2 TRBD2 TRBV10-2 TGCGCCAGCAACCTAGCGGGAGCGGTCGGGGAGCTGTTTTTT CASNLAGAVGELFF
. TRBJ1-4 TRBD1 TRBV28 TGTGCCAGCAGACCGAGACAGGGCGCGCGAGAAAAACTGTTTTTT CASRPRQGAREKLFF
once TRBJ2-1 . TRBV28 TGTGCCAGCAACGGGGGATCCGGGACAGCCTCCTACAATGAGCAGTTCTTC CASNGGSGTASYNEQFF
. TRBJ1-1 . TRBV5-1 TGCGCCAGCAGTGAGCCGCAGGACACTGAAGCTTTCTTT CASSEPQDTEAFF
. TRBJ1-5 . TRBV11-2 TGTGCCAGCAGCTTGGCAGGGGATCAGCCCCAGCATTTT CASSLAGDQPQHF
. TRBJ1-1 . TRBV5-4 TGTGCCAGCAGCTTGGCCAGTGGGCAGGGCACTGAAGCTTTCTTT CASSLASGQGTEAFF
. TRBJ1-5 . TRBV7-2 TGTGCCAGCAGCCGAGCGGCAGGGGACGCTTGGCGGCCCCAGCATTTT CASSRAAGDAWRPQHF
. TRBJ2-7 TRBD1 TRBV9 TGTGCCAGCAGCGTATCACCGGACAGGGGCGAGCAGTACTTC CASSVSPDRGEQYF
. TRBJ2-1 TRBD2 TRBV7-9 TGTGCCAGCAGCTTACTAAGCGGGAGCATAGATGAGCAGTTCTTC CASSLLSGSIDEQFF
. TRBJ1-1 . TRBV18 TGTGCCAGCTCAGCAGGACAGACGAACACTGAAGCTTTCTTT CASSAGQTNTEAFF
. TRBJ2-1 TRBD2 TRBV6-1 TGTGCCGGCGGGACTAGCGGCAATGAGCAGTTCTTC CAGGTSGNEQFF
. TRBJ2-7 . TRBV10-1 TGCGCCAGCAGTACAGGATACGAGCAGTACTTC CASSTGYEQYF
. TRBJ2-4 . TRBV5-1 TGCGCCAGCGGTCAACAGGGTGGCGACATTCAGTACTTC CASGQQGGDIQYF
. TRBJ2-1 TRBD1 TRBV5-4 TGTGCCAGCAGCTCGCGTCAGGGGGCATGGAATGAGCAGTTCTTC CASSSRQGAWNEQFF
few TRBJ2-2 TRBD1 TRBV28 TGTGCCAGCAGAAAAGGACAGGGTGGCGGGGAGCTGTTTTTT CASRKGQGGGELFF
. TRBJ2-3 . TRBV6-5 TGTGCCAGCAGTTACGGGCGGGGCACTGGAAATACGCAGTATTTT CASSYGRGTGNTQYF
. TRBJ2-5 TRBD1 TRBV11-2 TGTGCCAGCAGCTACCATACCGGGACAGGGTCTGAGACCCAGTACTTC CASSYHTGTGSETQYF
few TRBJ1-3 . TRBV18 TGTGCCAGCTCACCAACAGACTCTGGAAACACCATATATTTT CASSPTDSGNTIYF
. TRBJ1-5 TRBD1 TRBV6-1 TGTGCCAGCAGTGAAGCGAATATTGTGCAGGGGGCGAGCAATCAGCCCCAGCATTTT CASSEANIVQGASNQPQHF
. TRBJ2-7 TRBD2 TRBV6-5 TGTGCCAGCAGTTTCCGATTCGGGGGGGGCTACGAGCAGTACTTC CASSFRFGGGYEQYF
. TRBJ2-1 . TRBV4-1 TGCGCCAGCAGCCAAGAGACGACTACTGATCGCACGGTCTTC CASSQETTTDRTVF
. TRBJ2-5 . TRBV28 TGTGCCAGCAGCCGGTGGGCAGATCAAGAGACCCAGTACTTC CASSRWADQETQYF
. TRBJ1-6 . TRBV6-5 TGTGCCAGCAGTCCACGGCGAGGTTCACCCCTCCACTTT CASSPRRGSPLHF
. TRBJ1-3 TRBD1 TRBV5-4 TGTGCCAGCAGCTTGTTCCGGGACAGGGCATCCCAATCTGGAAACACCATATATTTT CASSLFRDRASQSGNTIYF
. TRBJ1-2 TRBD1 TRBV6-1 TGTGCCAGCAGTCCCCGACAGGGGTCTAACTATGGCTACACCTTC CASSPRQGSNYGYTF
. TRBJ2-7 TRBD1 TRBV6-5 TGTGCCAGTGCGCCGGGGACAGGTCGGTACGAGCAGTACTTC CASAPGTGRYEQYF
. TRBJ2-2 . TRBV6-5 TGTGCCAGCAGTTGGGGGGTCGCCGGGGAGCTGTTTTTT CASSWGVAGELFF
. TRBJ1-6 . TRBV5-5 TGTGCCAGCAGCCCGGGACAACCCGGGGCGTCACCCCTCCACTTT CASSPGQPGASPLHF
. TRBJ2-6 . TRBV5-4 TGTGCCAGCAGCAAAACAGGGACTGGGGCCAACGTCCTGACTTTC CASSKTGTGANVLTF
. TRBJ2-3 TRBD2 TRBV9 TGTGCCAGCAGCCCTCGCCTTAGCGGGGGGATTGTAGCCGATACGCAGTATTTT CASSPRLSGGIVADTQYF
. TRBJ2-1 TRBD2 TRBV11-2 TGTGCCAGCAGCTGGGAAGGTGGACTAGCGGGGGTCACTGAGCAGTTCTTC CASSWEGGLAGVTEQFF
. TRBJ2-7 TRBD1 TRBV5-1 TGCGCCAGCAGCCCGACAGGGCCGATCTACGAGCAGTACTTC CASSPTGPIYEQYF
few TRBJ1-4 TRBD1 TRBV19 TGTGCCAGTAGTATGGGGGGACAGGTTAATGAAAAACTGTTTTTT CASSMGGQVNEKLFF
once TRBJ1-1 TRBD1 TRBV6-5 TGTGCCAGCAGTTATACGGGGACAGGGAACACTGAAGCTTTCTTT CASSYTGTGNTEAFF
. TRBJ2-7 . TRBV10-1 TGCGCCAGCAGCGTTAGAGGATCGGGCTACGAGCAGTACTTC CASSVRGSGYEQYF
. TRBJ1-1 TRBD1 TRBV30 TGTGCCTGCACAGGGGCTGGTACTGAAGCTTTCTTT CACTGAGTEAFF
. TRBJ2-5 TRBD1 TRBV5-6 TGTGCCAGCAGCTCCGGGACAGGGGTTAGAGAGACCCAGTACTTC CASSSGTGVRETQYF
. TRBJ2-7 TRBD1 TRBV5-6 TGTGCCAGCAGCTCCCGTCTAACAGGGGGTAGGGGCTCCTACGAGCAGTACTTC CASSSRLTGGRGSYEQYF